These 21 T cell receptor beta chains came from one sample sequenced in a study of graft-versus-host responses after intestinal transplantation. Which antigens these TCRs recognize remains unknown. TCRdb's copy holds only in-frame clones and misses some; the assay was immunoSEQ multiplex PCR. The table lists about 85,000 clones, under 95% of them singletons. Sequences were derived from unstimulated CD8+ T cells sorted from spleen or lymph node cells, sampled before transplant. The receptors were gathered from a human donor who was the organ donor for an intestinal transplant.

The genes are TRBV7-2 and TRBJ2-1; no clear D gene. Trimming left V 7 bases short and J 7 bases short, with 14 bases between. The germline gives CDR1 SGHTA, CDR2 FQGNSA. This CDR3 is 13 amino acids long. The CDR3: CASTAPYSNEQFF. The CDR3 DNA is TGTGCCAGCACCGCACCTTACTCGAATGAGCAGTTCTTC.

DNA of the CDR3: TGTGCCACCCAACCGGGCTTGGGCAATGAGCAGTTCTTC. As protein: CATQPGLGNEQFF. The J gene is TRBJ2-1, the V gene TRBV6-6; unclear D gene. This CDR3 has 13 residues. Trimming left V 10 bases short and J 6 bases short, with 16 bases between. CDR1 MNHNY and CDR2 SVGAGI come from the germline V gene (reference sequence).

The rearrangement uses TRBV19 and TRBJ2-1; D ambiguous. Per germline, CDR1 LNHDA and CDR2 SQIVND (reference sequence). Trimming cost V 1 base and J 2 bases, with 0 bases left between them. The CDR3 is 12 residues long. This CDR3 is CASSIAYNEQFF. The CDR3 region has the DNA TGTGCCAGTAGTATAGCCTACAATGAGCAGTTCTTC.

This chain connects TRBV5-6 to TRBJ2-7; D remains ambiguous. The CDR3 is 15 residues long. The germline V gene has CDR1 SGHDT and CDR2 YYEEEE. The germline V and J ends were trimmed by 0 bases and 2 bases, with 12 bases remaining between them. The CDR3 sequence: CASSLEGRAAYEQYF. The CDR3 coding sequence is TGTGCCAGCAGCTTGGAGGGAAGGGCCGCCTACGAGCAGTACTTC.

V gene TRBV4-1 combines with J gene TRBJ1-2, with 8 bases aligning to TRBD1. The CDR3 is made up of 17 amino acids. Trimming cost V 3 bases and J 0 bases; bases outside gene matches: 9. Looked up from germline, CDR1 is MGHRA and CDR2 is YSYEKL. The CDR3 nucleotides are TGCGCCAGCAGCCACGCAAAGACAGGGGACCCTAACTATGGCTACACCTTC. It codes for CASSHAKTGDPNYGYTF.

This chain connects TRBV7-9 to TRBJ2-5, with D possibly matching TRBD1 (6 bases). Near its end, the DNA agrees better with TRBJ2-7, so the J call may be wrong. Germline V CDR1 and CDR2: SEHNR, FQNEAQ (reference sequence). This CDR3 comprises 14 residues. Written as DNA, the CDR3 is TGTGCCAGCAGCCCCCCTGGGGGCAGGTACGAGCAGTACTTC. The encoded protein is CASSPPGGRYEQYF.

This clone has more than one count but fewer than ten. The CDR3 reads CASSPDGIAYEQYF. The CDR3 DNA reads as TGTGCCAGCAGCCCGGACGGAATTGCCTACGAGCAGTACTTC. V is TRBV27 and J is TRBJ2-7; no clear D. Germline lookup yields CDR1 MNHEY and CDR2 SMNVEV (reference sequence). V was trimmed by 6 bases and J by 2 bases, leaving 14 bases between them. The CDR3 totals 14 residues.

The chain carries TRBV14 and TRBJ2-1, with 7 positions matching TRBD2. CDR3 length equals 12 residues. Germline values: CDR1 SGHDN, CDR2 FVKESK. The V gene end was trimmed by 3 bases and the J gene end by 12 bases; junction bases not matched to a gene: 5. The CDR3 nucleotides read TGTGCCAGCAGCCAGACGGGACTACCGCAGTTCTTC. Protein: CASSQTGLPQFF. The full variable domain, rest sourced from reference TRBV14 and TRBJ2-1, is EAGVTQFPSHSVIEKGQTVTLRCDPISGHDNLYWYRRVMGKEIKFLLHFVKESKQDESGMPNNRFLAERTGGTYSTLKVQPAELEDSGVYFCASSQTGLPQFFGPGTRLTVL.

V is TRBV6-5 and J is TRBJ2-1, with a weak D call TRBD2 (6 bases). The CDR3 is made up of 15 amino acids. Germline V gives CDR1 MNHEY, CDR2 SVGAGI. Trimming left V 6 bases short and J 0 bases short, with 12 bases between. CDR3 amino acids: CASSPGLISYNEQFF. CDR3 DNA sequence: TGTGCCAGCAGCCCGGGACTTATCTCCTACAATGAGCAGTTCTTC.

The chain employs TRBV19 and TRBJ1-2; TRBD1 matches 7 bases. Germline trimming cut 6 bases from V and 5 bases from J; bases unmatched to any gene: 15. Germline CDR1 is LNHDA and CDR2 is SQIVND (reference sequence). The CDR3 contains 16 residues. The CDR3 loop reads CASRRSQGTWGYGYTF. The CDR3 DNA is TGTGCCAGTAGGAGATCACAGGGGACTTGGGGGTATGGCTACACCTTC.

The chain couples TRBV19 to TRBJ2-7; D is ambiguous. The CDR3 spans 13 residues. In germline, CDR1 is LNHDA, CDR2 SQIVND (reference sequence). The V and J ends lost 5 bases and 3 bases respectively, with 11 bases between them. Here the CDR3 DNA reads TGTGCCAGTAGTTTAGGTTCCTACTACGAGCAGTACTTC. Its translation is CASSLGSYYEQYF.

The chain joins TRBV27 to TRBJ2-5, with 7 nucleotides matching TRBD2. J lost 5 bases, V lost 4 bases, and 13 bases had no gene match. CDR3 length equals 16 residues. The germline V gene encodes CDR1 MNHEY and CDR2 SMNVEV (reference sequence). CDR3 residues: CASSSGAGRGPETQYF. The DNA of the CDR3 is TGTGCCAGCAGTTCGGGAGCGGGAAGAGGCCCCGAGACCCAGTACTTC.

The gene calls are TRBV5-1 and TRBJ2-5, with D unclear. From germline, CDR1 is SGHRS and CDR2 YFSETQ. This CDR3 is built from 12 residues. Between the trimmed V and J ends, which lost 4 bases and 5 bases, there was a span of 9 bases. CDR3 DNA sequence: TGCGCCAGCAGCCCCGTCGGGGAGACCCAGTACTTC. Protein: CASSPVGETQYF.

The chain has TRBV10-3 and TRBJ2-1; perhaps TRBD2 as D (6 bases). The CDR3 length is 15 residues. V was pared by 2 bases and J by 4 bases, with 12 bases between. CDR1 ENHRY and CDR2 SYGVKD come from the germline V gene. The DNA of the CDR3 is TGTGCCATCAGTGAGAGTAGCGGACCTTACAATGAGCAGTTCTTC. This translates into CAISESSGPYNEQFF.

The chain has TRBV27 and TRBJ1-6, with 7 bases fitting TRBD1. V was pared by 4 bases and J by 9 bases, with 6 bases of the junction left unmatched. The CDR3 has 14 amino acids. In germline, CDR1 is MNHEY, CDR2 SMNVEV (reference sequence). The CDR3 bases are TGTGCCAGCAGTTCGCCTTACAGGGGTTCACCCCTCCACTTT. Translated, it gives CASSSPYRGSPLHF.

The chain uses TRBV7-9 and TRBJ1-1; possibly TRBD1 for D (5 bases). CDR1 and CDR2 (germline): SEHNR, FQNEAQ (reference sequence). Trimming removed 0 bases at V and 3 bases at J, with 14 bases between. The CDR3 is made up of 16 amino acids. This CDR3 reads CASSLAGSGQDTEAFF. The CDR3 DNA reads TGTGCCAGCAGCTTAGCGGGTTCGGGGCAAGACACTGAAGCTTTCTTT.

There are a few counts of this clone. The chain links TRBV4-1 to TRBJ1-5, with D maybe TRBD1 (6 bases). The CDR3 is 17 amino acids. Germline CDR1 and CDR2: MGHRA and YSYEKL. V was trimmed by 4 bases and J by 6 bases, leaving 22 bases between them. Here the CDR3 DNA reads TGCGCCAGCAGCCTCCATATTGGGGGGGGCTTAAGTCAGCCCCAGCATTTT. Translating gives CASSLHIGGGLSQPQHF.

The rearrangement joins TRBV15 to TRBJ2-3; a weak D match, TRBD2 (5 bases). V was trimmed by 7 bases and J by 6 bases, leaving 8 bases between them. The CDR3 spans 11 residues. Per germline, CDR1 LNHNV and CDR2 YYDKDF (reference sequence). The CDR3 reads CATTSGDTQYF. The CDR3 DNA sequence: TGTGCCACCACATCGGGGGATACGCAGTATTTT.

As to this clone: One junction end disagrees with the germline gene, perhaps due to a read error. The chain employs TRBV6-6 and TRBJ2-1; 7 bases agree with TRBD1. Germline-derived CDR1 and CDR2 are MNHNY and SVGAGI (reference sequence). The CDR3 consists of 13 residues. CDR3 nucleotides: TGTGTCAGCAGTTACTCAGGGGGTAATGAGCAGTTCTTC. It is translated as CVSSYSGGNEQFF.

The chain links TRBV7-9 to TRBJ2-7; perhaps TRBD2 as D (6 bases). CDR1 and CDR2 from the germline V gene are SEHNR and FQNEAQ (reference sequence). The V gene lost 2 bases and the J gene lost 2 bases, with 13 bases spanning the gap. This CDR3 has 15 residues. The CDR3 is CASSLWGEEPYEQYF. Here the CDR3 DNA reads TGTGCCAGCAGCTTATGGGGGGAGGAACCCTACGAGCAGTACTTC.

This chain connects TRBV5-1 to TRBJ2-5; no definite D call. V was pared by 6 bases and J by 2 bases, with 5 bases between. This CDR3 spans 11 amino acids. Germline CDR1 and CDR2: SGHRS and YFSETQ. CDR3 DNA: TGCGCCAGCATGGGGCAAGAGACCCAGTACTTC. Translated: CASMGQETQYF.